Listed below are T cell receptor beta chains from one sample, sequenced in a study of identical twins' blood T cells. TCRdb used MiXCR to reprocess the 5' RACE reads, holding one entry per CDR3 protein. The repertoire has around 380,000 distinct CDR3 sequences, roughly 28% of them found once; the top ten carry 5.5% to 6.5%. The sequenced sample consisted of PBMCs. These receptors originate from a woman between 18 and 55 years old in good health. Each CDR3 is given with its conserved first and last residue. The D gene is left open where the match is weak. A clone size is listed for some rows: how often the clone was seen (once, few, many), or a class if it is expanded.

NA	many	TRBV6-2/TRBV6-3	TRBJ2-7	CASTFQLLGLGEQYF	TGTGCCAGCACCTTTCAACTACTCGGTTTAGGGGAGCAGTACTTC
TRBD1	NA	TRBV6-5	TRBJ1-1	CASSPHRGQSEAFF	TGTGCCAGCAGCCCACACAGGGGGCAGAGTGAAGCTTTCTTT
TRBD1	NA	TRBV18	TRBJ1-1	CASSPGTGGHTEAFF	TGTGCCAGCTCACCCGGGACAGGGGGGCACACTGAAGCTTTCTTT
NA	few	TRBV12-3/TRBV12-4	TRBJ2-7	CASSFAGRKQYF	TGTGCCAGCAGTTTTGCAGGGAGGAAGCAGTACTTC
NA	few	TRBV6-1	TRBJ1-1	CASTGVNTEAFF	TGTGCCAGCACAGGGGTGAACACTGAAGCTTTCTTT
NA	NA	TRBV9	TRBJ2-3	CASSVGRGVDSTDTQYF	TGTGCCAGCAGCGTTGGGCGAGGGGTGGATAGCACAGATACGCAGTATTTT
NA	few	TRBV5-6	TRBJ1-1	CASSSLMGAEAFF	TGTGCCAGCAGCTCCTTGATGGGGGCTGAAGCTTTCTTT
TRBD2	few	TRBV11-2	TRBJ2-5	CASSLSSGGQETQYF	TGTGCCAGCAGCTTGTCCAGCGGGGGACAAGAGACCCAGTACTTC
TRBD1	NA	TRBV5-1	TRBJ1-1	CASSLGQGASNTEAFF	TGCGCCAGCAGCTTAGGACAGGGGGCTTCGAACACTGAAGCTTTCTTT
NA	NA	TRBV7-3	TRBJ1-1	CASSLTPTGFEAFF	TGTGCCAGCAGCTTAACCCCGACAGGATTTGAAGCTTTCTTT
NA	many	TRBV9	TRBJ2-7	CASSAADPYEQYF	TGTGCCAGCAGCGCCGCCGACCCCTACGAGCAGTACTTC
NA	few	TRBV3-1	TRBJ2-2	CASRGFYNTGELFF	TGTGCCAGCAGGGGTTTTTATAACACCGGGGAGCTGTTTTTT
NA	NA	TRBV5-1	TRBJ2-3	CASTHRGPSTGTQYF	TGCGCCAGCACCCATAGGGGCCCGAGCACAGGTACGCAGTATTTT
TRBD1	NA	TRBV20-1	TRBJ1-2	CSASGGTGDSYTF	TGCAGTGCTAGTGGCGGGACAGGGGATAGCTACACCTTC